This TCR beta chain was captured by sequencing in a study of T cell repertoires in cytomegalovirus infection. Study context: A matching HLA type, together with CMV infection, was signaled by public TCR beta signatures. Study findings and constraints: Across the ex vivo response, the dominant clonotypes were HLA-C-restricted CMV-specific TCR beta clonotypes.

This clonotype was counted between two and nine times. Its specificity is not known. TCRdb recomputed calls from the reads with MiXCR, one row per CDR3 protein. The sample has fewer than 200,000 distinct CDR3 sequences; roughly 20% are singletons. The CDR3 totals 18 residues. V shed 2 bases and J shed 7 bases, with 24 bases lying between them. Germline-derived CDR1 and CDR2 are MNHEY and SVGAGI. The material sequenced was PBMCs. The chain is built from TRBV6-5 and TRBJ1-5, with D unclear. The TCR sequence derives from a human donor in good health (CMV status not recorded). Some clones in this sample may be carry-over from other donors' samples. In DNA form, the CDR3 reads TGTGCCAGCAGTTACCTCCCGCCGACAAACCGGGGAGCGCAGCCCCAGCATTTT. It codes for CASSYLPPTNRGAQPQHF.